Below are 30 T cell receptor beta chains sequenced from a single sample in a study of cytomegalovirus exposure and HLA in healthy donors. This PCR relied on a set of 60 Vbeta primers and 13 Jbeta primers. Profiled with immunoSEQ multiplex PCR; TCRdb holds only in-frame clones, not every one. The repertoire includes about 200,000 clones, 70% to 80% of them detected once, and 1.5% to 1.7% sits in the top ten. Sequenced material: PBMCs. All receptors come from a girl aged 5-17 years in good health and CMV-seropositive.

The V call is TRBV6-1, the J call TRBJ1-2; 8 bases fit TRBD1. The junction had 11 bases not matched to a gene; V was cut back by 3 bases and J by 8 bases. Germline assignment: CDR1 MNHNS and CDR2 SASEGT. The CDR3 spans 15 residues. The CDR3 reads CASSDPIQGVGGYTF. Written as DNA, the CDR3 is TGTGCCAGCAGTGACCCCATACAGGGGGTAGGCGGCTACACCTTC.

The chain is built from TRBV7-7 and TRBJ2-7, with D possibly TRBD1 on 5 matching bases. In germline, CDR1 is SSHAT, CDR2 FNYEAQ (reference sequence). V shed 2 bases and J shed 3 bases, with 11 bases lying between them. There are 14 residues in the CDR3. This chain's CDR3 is CASSLFSGNYEQYF. For the CDR3, the DNA is TGTGCCAGCAGCTTATTCTCAGGGAACTACGAGCAGTACTTC.

CDR3 sequence: CSVAGYELRDEQFF. The CDR3 nucleotides read TGCAGCGTTGCTGGGTACGAGCTCCGGGATGAGCAGTTCTTC. The chain uses TRBV29-1 and TRBJ2-1; D gene unclear. The CDR3 has 14 amino acids. Germline V lookup: CDR1 SQVTM, CDR2 ANQGSEA. Between the trimmed V and J ends, which lost 4 bases and 8 bases, there was a span of 18 bases.

The rearrangement joins TRBV4-1 to TRBJ1-1; D gene uncertain. The germline V gene has CDR1 MGHRA and CDR2 YSYEKL. The V and J ends lost 1 base and 6 bases respectively, with 12 bases between them. This CDR3 spans 14 amino acids. CDR3 loop: CASSQVLREPEAFF. The DNA of the CDR3 is TGCGCCAGCAGCCAAGTTCTGCGAGAACCTGAAGCTTTCTTT.

The rearrangement joins TRBV7-9 to TRBJ2-1; 8 bases agree with TRBD1. Losses at the gene ends were 2 bases for V and 7 bases for J; bases not matched to a gene: 4. This CDR3 is built from 14 residues. Per germline, CDR1 SEHNR and CDR2 FQNEAQ (reference sequence). CDR3 amino acids: CASSLPGGWNEQFF. Written as DNA, the CDR3 is TGTGCCAGCAGCTTACCAGGGGGCTGGAATGAGCAGTTCTTC. Looking up the rest from reference TRBV7-9 and TRBJ2-1 gives the full variable domain: DTGVSQNPRHKITKRGQNVTFRCDPISEHNRLYWYRQTLGQGPEFLTYFQNEAQLEKSRLLSDRFSAERPKGSFSTLEIQRTEQGDSAMYLCASSLPGGWNEQFFGPGTRLTVL.

This clone turned up a few times. Other DNA sequences in this sample translate to the same CDR3. The gene calls are TRBV6-6 and TRBJ2-1, with D possibly matching TRBD1 (6 bases). Germline V gene data show CDR1 as MNHNY and CDR2 as SVGAGI (reference sequence). The length of the CDR3 is 14 residues. V shed 0 bases and J shed 4 bases, with 7 bases lying between them. CDR3 nucleotide sequence: TGTGCCAGCAGTTACTCAGGGGGATACAATGAGCAGTTCTTC. Translated, it gives CASSYSGGYNEQFF.

The rearrangement joins TRBV25-1 to TRBJ1-2; D is uncertain. The CDR3 covers 15 residues. Trimming stripped 8 bases from V and 1 base from J, with 17 bases between. The germline gives CDR1 MGHDK, CDR2 SYGVNS. CDR3 in amino acids: CASGSPGLDNYGYTF. CDR3 nucleotides: TGTGCCAGCGGTTCGCCGGGGTTGGATAACTATGGCTACACCTTC.

The V and J genes are TRBV19 and TRBJ2-6, with a tentative D call TRBD2 (5 bases). Germline V gene sequence: CDR1 LNHDA, CDR2 SQIVND (reference sequence). The V gene lost 6 bases and the J gene lost 0 bases, with 15 bases spanning the gap. This CDR3 contains 17 residues. CDR3 in DNA: TGTGCCAGTAGGCCAGCGGTACGGGTCTCTGGGGCCAACGTCCTGACTTTC. It codes for CASRPAVRVSGANVLTF.

The chain joins TRBV18 to TRBJ1-5, with D maybe TRBD1 (6 bases). V dropped 5 bases and J dropped 6 bases, with 17 bases sitting between them. The CDR3 spans 15 residues. The germline V gene has CDR1 KGHSH and CDR2 LQKENI. DNA of the CDR3: TGTGCCAGCTCATCCTACAGGGATGGGCTTCAGCCCCAGCATTTT. Translating it yields CASSSYRDGLQPQHF.

The V and J genes are TRBV5-4 and TRBJ2-3; D gene unclear. Germline CDR1 reads SGHNT; CDR2 reads YYREEE (reference sequence). With 0 bases removed from V and 2 bases from J, the gap between germline ends came to 7 bases. The CDR3 sequence is 14 residues long. The CDR3 nucleotides read TGTGCCAGCAGCTTGGTAGACTTCACAGATACGCAGTATTTT. It is translated as CASSLVDFTDTQYF.

This clone was seen a handful of times. The chain links TRBV9 to TRBJ2-2; 9 nucleotides agree with TRBD1. V was pared by 3 bases and J by 6 bases, with 3 bases of the junction left unmatched. The CDR3 length is 14 residues. CDR1 and CDR2 from the germline V gene are SGDLS and YYNGEE. The CDR3 region is CASSGDRVAGELFF. The CDR3 region has the DNA TGTGCCAGCAGCGGGGACAGGGTAGCCGGGGAGCTGTTTTTT.

The chain is built from TRBV6-5 and TRBJ2-3; TRBD1 agrees at 8 bases. The CDR3 has 14 amino acids. Trimming took 4 bases from V and 4 from J; bases not matched to a gene: 4. CDR1 is MNHEY, CDR2 SVGAGI, per germline. CDR3 in amino acids: CASSSYRGADTQYF. The DNA of the CDR3 is TGTGCCAGCAGTTCCTACAGGGGGGCAGATACGCAGTATTTT.

The rearrangement joins TRBV7-2 to TRBJ1-1; 8 bases map to TRBD1. Germline V gene sequence: CDR1 SGHTA, CDR2 FQGNSA. The trim removed 5 bases at V and 2 bases at J, leaving 4 bases unmatched. The CDR3 is 14 amino acids. Written as DNA, the CDR3 is TGTGCCAGCAGCCGACAGGGGAGTAACACTGAAGCTTTCTTT. It yields the protein CASSRQGSNTEAFF.

The chain couples TRBV19 to TRBJ2-7; 9 bases align to TRBD1. V was clipped by 4 bases and J by 5 bases; unmatched bases: 12. The CDR3 length is 16 residues. Looked up from germline, CDR1 is LNHDA and CDR2 is SQIVND (reference sequence). CDR3 sequence reads: CASSTSAGQGLHEQYF. The CDR3 coding sequence is TGTGCCAGTAGTACCTCCGCGGGACAGGGTTTGCACGAGCAGTACTTC.

V is TRBV2 and J is TRBJ2-1; D gene unclear. Germline CDR1 SNHLY, CDR2 FYNNEI. The CDR3 consists of 11 residues. V gave up 7 bases and J gave up 4 bases, with 5 bases separating them. The CDR3 sequence: CASTVYNEQFF. In DNA, the CDR3 is TGTGCCAGCACAGTTTACAATGAGCAGTTCTTC.

This chain connects TRBV5-5 to TRBJ1-1, with a tentative D call TRBD1 (5 bases). The CDR3 spans 14 residues. CDR1 SGHKS and CDR2 YYEKEE come from the germline V gene (reference sequence). V lost 2 bases and J lost 7, with 15 bases in between. CDR3 loop: CASSFLQGAIEAFF. In nucleotides, the CDR3 is TGTGCCAGCAGCTTTTTGCAGGGTGCTATTGAAGCTTTCTTT.

The chain recombines TRBV12-5 with TRBJ1-3; 9 bases are a match to TRBD1. Per germline, CDR1 LGHNT and CDR2 FRNRAP. V lost 3 bases, J lost 0 bases, and 18 bases stayed unmatched. The CDR3 covers 21 residues. The CDR3 DNA reads TGTGCTAGTGGTTTCACCAACAAAAACTCCGGGACAGGGATCTCTGGAAACACCATATATTTT. Amino acids: CASGFTNKNSGTGISGNTIYF.

This chain uses TRBV29-1 with TRBJ1-2, with D unclear. CDR1 and CDR2 from the germline V gene are SQVTM and ANQGSEA. V was clipped by 0 bases and J by 5 bases, with 10 bases between them. This CDR3 region has 13 residues. The CDR3 DNA reads as TGCAGCGTTGAAGATCACGGGTCGTATGGCTACACCTTC. Translated, it gives CSVEDHGSYGYTF.

The chain links TRBV5-6 to TRBJ1-2; 9 bases line up with TRBD1. CDR3 length: 13 residues. V gave up 6 bases and J gave up 5 bases; unmatched junction bases: 5. Germline V gives CDR1 SGHDT, CDR2 YYEEEE. The CDR3 nucleotides read TGTGCCAGCATCTCGGACAGGGGATATGGCTACACCTTC. It translates to CASISDRGYGYTF. Supplemented by reference TRBV5-6 and TRBJ1-2, the full variable domain reads DAGVTQSPTHLIKTRGQQVTLRCSPKSGHDTVSWYQQALGQGPQFIFQYYEEEERQRGNFPDRFSGHQFPNYSSELNVNALLLGDSALYLCASISDRGYGYTFGSGTRLTVV.

The genes are TRBV29-1 and TRBJ2-7; 9 bases agree with TRBD1. There are 14 residues in the CDR3. Per germline, CDR1 SQVTM and CDR2 ANQGSEA. J lost 2 bases, V lost 7 bases, and 9 bases had no gene match. The CDR3 coding sequence is TGCAGCGCCGGTACAGGGGGCGCCACCTACGAGCAGTACTTC. Residues: CSAGTGGATYEQYF.

The chain links TRBV18 to TRBJ2-1; 7 bases agree with TRBD1. V lost 5 bases and J lost 8; bases outside the gene matches: 12. Per the germline V gene, CDR1 is KGHSH and CDR2 is LQKENI. The CDR3 length is 15 residues. The CDR3, as DNA: TGTGCCAGCTCATCCAGTGCAGGGGGATTAGATGAGCAGTTCTTC. Translated, it gives CASSSSAGGLDEQFF.

This chain uses TRBV6-5 with TRBJ2-1; 9 bases map to TRBD1. The CDR3 spans 14 residues. V shed 5 bases and J 10 bases; nucleotides not matched to a gene: 9. CDR1 MNHEY and CDR2 SVGAGI come from the germline V gene. In nucleotides, the CDR3 is TGTGCCAGCAGTCCGGGACAGGGCGTGTTCGAGCAGTTCTTC. Translation gives CASSPGQGVFEQFF.

The chain joins TRBV5-6 to TRBJ2-4, with 9 bases that match TRBD1. Unmatched junction bases numbered 2, after V lost 3 bases and J lost 1 base. CDR3 length: 15 residues. Germline V CDR1 and CDR2: SGHDT, YYEEEE. The CDR3 here is CASSYRGLAKNIQYF. The CDR3 DNA reads as TGTGCCAGCAGCTACAGGGGGCTGGCCAAAAACATTCAGTACTTC. Full variable domain (rest looked up from reference TRBV5-6 and TRBJ2-4): DAGVTQSPTHLIKTRGQQVTLRCSPKSGHDTVSWYQQALGQGPQFIFQYYEEEERQRGNFPDRFSGHQFPNYSSELNVNALLLGDSALYLCASSYRGLAKNIQYFGAGTRLSVL.

The chain uses TRBV2 and TRBJ2-3, with D maybe TRBD2 (6 bases). The germline CDR1 and CDR2 sequences are SNHLY and FYNNEI. This CDR3 spans 17 amino acids. Trimming removed 5 bases at V and 9 bases at J, with 27 bases between. CDR3 protein: CASSPLTRDSSRQTQYF. The CDR3 region has the DNA TGTGCCAGCAGTCCATTGACCCGGGACTCTTCACGGCAGACGCAGTATTTT.

The CDR3 here is CASSYSAGETYEQYF. CDR3 sequence (DNA): TGTGCCAGCAGTTACTCGGCGGGGGAAACCTACGAGCAGTACTTC. The gene calls are TRBV6-5 and TRBJ2-7; 7 bases match TRBD2. With V trimmed by 0 bases and J by 2 bases, 4 bases remained unmatched. The CDR3 length is 15 residues. Looked up from germline, CDR1 is MNHEY and CDR2 is SVGAGI.

V usage is TRBV6-6 and J usage is TRBJ2-5; 8 bases fit TRBD1. The J call could be wrong; TRBJ2-7 is a better fit for the DNA end. The CDR3 extends over 15 amino acids. Looked up from germline, CDR1 is MNHNY and CDR2 is SVGAGI (reference sequence). CDR3 nucleotides: TGTGCCAGCAGAAACGGACAGGGAATCCTCTACGAGCAGTACTTC. As protein: CASRNGQGILYEQYF.

A single count supports this clone. The rearrangement joins TRBV7-9 to TRBJ2-2; 8 bases line up with TRBD1. Germline CDR1 is SEHNR and CDR2 is FQNEAQ (reference sequence). The CDR3 runs to 15 residues. Trimming removed 5 bases from V and 6 bases from J; junction bases left unmatched: 8. The CDR3 reads CASSLLGQGAGELFF. CDR3 nucleotide sequence: TGTGCCAGCAGCCTTCTCGGACAGGGCGCCGGGGAGCTGTTTTTT.

This clone showed up just a few times. V gene TRBV4-1 combines with J gene TRBJ1-5; tentatively, D is TRBD1 (5 bases). V shed 2 bases and J shed 3 bases, with 17 bases lying between them. This CDR3 is 17 amino acids long. Germline V gene lookup returns CDR1 MGHRA and CDR2 YSYEKL. The CDR3 reads CASSQIDLGLTNQPQHF. CDR3 nucleotide sequence: TGCGCCAGCAGCCAAATAGACTTGGGACTGACCAATCAGCCCCAGCATTTT.

The V and J genes are TRBV11-2 and TRBJ2-2; 11 bases are shared with TRBD2. This CDR3 comprises 16 residues. Germline V gene data show CDR1 as SGHAT and CDR2 as FQNNGV. The V segment lost 3 bases and the J segment 2 bases; nucleotides outside the gene matches: 2. The CDR3 region is CASSFLAGGNTGELFF. The CDR3 DNA follows: TGTGCCAGCAGCTTTCTAGCGGGGGGAAACACCGGGGAGCTGTTTTTT.

This clone was counted once. This rearrangement joins TRBV10-3 to TRBJ1-1, with D hard to call. From germline, CDR1 is ENHRY and CDR2 SYGVKD. This CDR3 is built from 13 residues. The V gene lost 3 bases and the J gene lost 1 base, with 6 bases spanning the gap. The CDR3 loop is CAISDHKNTEAFF. The CDR3 bases are TGTGCCATCAGTGATCACAAGAACACTGAAGCTTTCTTT.